One sample yielded the 30 T cell receptor beta chains listed below, sequenced in a study of T-cell memory formation after mild COVID-19 (dated by TCRdb to 2020 to 2023). The library relied on 5' RACE. Sequencer: Illumina NovaSeq 6000. The public reads were run again by TCRdb, first through fastp at Q25 and then through MiXCR, and only productive beta chains were kept. Every entry covers one CDR3 protein and lists the most common genes and DNA from its rows. The sample data list around 500,000 distinct CDR3 sequences, and 15% to 20% of these were observed just once. The leading ten clones occupy more than 9% of the sample. The specimen sequenced was PBMCs or a T cell subset sorted from them (not recorded which). The receptors come from an adult woman who had mild COVID-19 (a few samples of this study predate the infection). The sample titles of this study are shuffled in the database, so cell type and time point are left out; the donor was told from shared clones.

The chain uses TRBV7-8 and TRBJ1-1, with 10 bases matching TRBD1. In germline, CDR1 is SGHVS, CDR2 FQNEAQ. This CDR3 has 15 amino acids. Germline trimming cut 0 bases from V and 9 bases from J; bases unmatched to any gene: 7. DNA of the CDR3: TGTGCCAGCAGCTTAGCTCCCATGGACAGGGGGAAAGCTTTCTTT. Protein product: CASSLAPMDRGKAFF.

The chain employs TRBV12-3 or TRBV12-4 and TRBJ2-7; D possibly matches TRBD1 or TRBD2 (5 bases each). Trimming removed 3 bases at V and 5 bases at J, with 14 bases between. The CDR3 length is 14 residues. The CDR3 sequence: CASSFGTSEDEQYF. As DNA, the CDR3 is TGTGCCAGCAGTTTTGGGACCTCGGAAGACGAGCAGTACTTC.

This chain connects TRBV29-1 to TRBJ2-7, with TRBD1 identical over 9 bases. The CDR3 runs 17 residues. Germline V CDR1 and CDR2: SQVTM, ANQGSEA. J gave up 4 bases and V 2 bases, and 15 bases lay outside the gene matches. CDR3 coding DNA: TGCAGCGTTGAAACCGGGGGGTCCGGGACAGGGTTGTACGAGCAGTACTTC. Protein sequence: CSVETGGSGTGLYEQYF.

This clonotype occurred a few times. The V call is TRBV29-1, the J call TRBJ1-2, with TRBD1 matching over 8 bases. CDR1 SQVTM and CDR2 ANQGSEA come from the germline V gene. Trimming took 6 bases from V and 2 from J; bases not matched to a gene: 8. The CDR3 runs 14 residues. The CDR3 here is CSVAEQGVNYGYTF. In DNA form, the CDR3 reads TGCAGCGTGGCCGAACAGGGGGTAAACTATGGCTACACCTTC. Full variable domain (outside the CDR3, taken from reference TRBV29-1 and TRBJ1-2): SAVISQKPSRDICQRGTSLTIQCQVDSQVTMMFWYRQQPGQSLTLIATANQGSEATYESGFVIDKFPISRPNLTFSTLTVSNMSPEDSSIYLCSVAEQGVNYGYTFGSGTRLTVV.

The rearrangement links TRBV10-2 to TRBJ1-1; 9 bases map to TRBD1. The germline gives CDR1 WSHSY, CDR2 SAAADI. V was pared by 6 bases and J by 4 bases, with 9 bases of the junction left unmatched. CDR3 length: 15 amino acids. Here the CDR3 DNA reads TGCGCCAGCAGGAAGGGACAGGGTGGTTTCACTGAAGCTTTCTTT. Amino acid sequence: CASRKGQGGFTEAFF.

The gene calls are TRBV6-6 and TRBJ1-2, with D possibly being TRBD1 (6 bases). The V end lost 7 bases, the J end lost 6 bases, and 18 bases lay between the germline ends. The CDR3 extends over 14 amino acids. CDR1 MNHNY and CDR2 SVGAGI come from the germline V gene (reference sequence). CDR3 in DNA: TGTGCCAGCAATGGGGACACCACCTGGAATGGCTACACCTTC. Its translation is CASNGDTTWNGYTF.

The chain carries TRBV14 and TRBJ1-2, with D perhaps TRBD1 (6 bases). V was trimmed by 2 bases and J by 8 bases, leaving 15 bases between them. The CDR3 spans 14 residues. Germline V gene data show CDR1 as SGHDN and CDR2 as FVKESK. CDR3 loop: CASSQRQDGRGYTF. CDR3 in DNA: TGTGCCAGCAGCCAACGACAGGATGGTCGGGGCTACACCTTC.

This clonotype was seen many times. The chain combines TRBV12-3 or TRBV12-4 with TRBJ2-3; maybe TRBD2 (6 bases). The CDR3 runs 16 residues. V lost 4 bases and J 1 base, leaving 15 bases between the germline ends. The DNA of the CDR3 is TGTGCCAGCAGTTCCCCCTCGCCGGGGGGCACAGATACGCAGTATTTT. As protein: CASSSPSPGGTDTQYF.

This clonotype was detected a few times. The chain's CDR3 is CSARAGTGNGYTF. The DNA of the CDR3 is TGCAGTGCTAGAGCCGGGACAGGGAATGGCTACACCTTC. The chain carries TRBV20-1 and TRBJ1-2, with TRBD1 matching 9 bases. Germline CDR1 and CDR2: DFQATT and SNEGSKA (reference sequence). The trim removed 1 base at V and 6 bases at J, leaving 3 bases unmatched. The CDR3 spans 13 residues.

This clonotype was picked up one time. This sequence joins TRBV12-3 or TRBV12-4 and TRBJ2-1; maybe TRBD2 (5 bases). Trimming took off 1 base at V and 10 bases at J, with 8 bases between the two ends. The CDR3 is 12 residues long. In DNA, the CDR3 is TGTGCCAGCAGTTTAGGAACGGGGGAGCAGTTCTTC. Protein product: CASSLGTGEQFF.

The chain couples TRBV24-1 to TRBJ1-2; D is unresolved. The CDR3 totals 15 residues. CDR1 is KGHDR, CDR2 SFDVKD, per germline. The V and J ends lost 4 bases and 6 bases respectively, with 17 bases between them. The CDR3 DNA follows: TGTGCCACCAGTGAGTCCGGGCGGAAAACTGATGGCTACACCTTC. Amino acids: CATSESGRKTDGYTF.

The table lists this clonotype with a few counts. The chain combines TRBV24-1 with TRBJ1-3, with D hard to call. Germline CDR1 KGHDR, CDR2 SFDVKD. The CDR3 is 14 amino acids. Trimming stripped 4 bases from V and 2 bases from J, with 8 bases between. The chain's CDR3 is CATSDPPPGNTIYF. CDR3 DNA: TGTGCCACCAGTGACCCTCCTCCTGGAAACACCATATATTTT.

This clonotype has just a few counts. The chain recombines TRBV20-1 with TRBJ2-1; D may be TRBD2 (6 bases). CDR3 length equals 15 residues. Looked up from germline, CDR1 is DFQATT and CDR2 is SNEGSKA (reference sequence). Trimming left V 3 bases short and J 0 bases short, with 12 bases between. CDR3 sequence reads: CSASQAGSSYNEQFF. CDR3 DNA sequence: TGCAGTGCTAGCCAGGCGGGAAGCTCCTACAATGAGCAGTTCTTC.

CDR3 protein: CASSQDSSLSYNEQFF. The DNA for the CDR3 is TGCGCCAGCAGCCAAGATAGTAGCTTATCCTACAATGAGCAGTTCTTC. This chain joins TRBV4-3 and TRBJ2-1; D call uncertain. The germline V and J ends were trimmed by 0 bases and 1 base, with 10 bases remaining between them. This CDR3 contains 16 residues. Germline loops: CDR1 LGHNA, CDR2 YSLEER.

CDR3 in amino acids: CASSVRGLNADTQYF. CDR3 sequence (DNA): TGTGCCAGCAGCGTAAGGGGACTTAACGCAGATACGCAGTATTTT. The rearrangement joins TRBV9 to TRBJ2-3; possible D gene TRBD2, 6 bases. CDR3 size: 15 residues. Between the trimmed V and J ends, which lost 1 base and 4 bases, there was a span of 13 bases. CDR1 and CDR2 (germline): SGDLS, YYNGEE. Drawing the rest from reference TRBV9 and TRBJ2-3, the complete variable domain is DSGVTQTPKHLITATGQRVTLRCSPRSGDLSVYWYQQSLDQGLQFLIQYYNGEERAKGNILERFSAQQFPDLHSELNLSSLELGDSALYFCASSVRGLNADTQYFGPGTRLTVL.

This clonotype was recorded a few times. The chain joins TRBV6-5 to TRBJ1-6; 8 nucleotides agree with TRBD1. V was clipped by 6 bases and J by 0 bases; unmatched bases: 4. The CDR3 consists of 16 residues. Looked up from germline, CDR1 is MNHEY and CDR2 is SVGAGI. The CDR3 region is CASSRQGSSYNSPLHF. As DNA, the CDR3 is TGTGCCAGCAGCCGACAGGGGAGCTCCTATAATTCACCCCTCCACTTT.

This clonotype was detected only a few times. The V and J genes are TRBV5-1 and TRBJ2-3; TRBD1 matches 9 bases. This CDR3 spans 16 amino acids. The junction had 12 bases not matched to a gene; V was cut back by 7 bases and J by 3 bases. Germline CDR1 and CDR2: SGHRS and YFSETQ. The CDR3 nucleotides read TGCGCCAGCGCAAAATCTGGACAGGGGATAACAGATACGCAGTATTTT. Its protein is CASAKSGQGITDTQYF. The full variable domain, with the rest looked up from reference TRBV5-1 and TRBJ2-3, is KAGVTQTPRYLIKTRGQQVTLSCSPISGHRSVSWYQQTPGQGLQFLFEYFSETQRNKGNFPGRFSGRQFSNSRSEMNVSTLELGDSALYLCASAKSGQGITDTQYFGPGTRLTVL.

This clonotype was observed many times. This sequence joins TRBV24-1 and TRBJ2-3, with 7 bases matching TRBD1. With V trimmed by 3 bases and J by 3 bases, 5 bases remained unmatched. CDR3 length: 15 amino acids. Germline V gene lookup returns CDR1 KGHDR and CDR2 SFDVKD. CDR3 coding DNA: TGTGCCACCAGTGATCTCCGGGACAGTACAGATACGCAGTATTTT. Its translation is CATSDLRDSTDTQYF.

This clonotype was counted ten times or more. This sequence joins TRBV5-6 and TRBJ1-1; D is ambiguous. The CDR3 contains 13 residues. V gave up 3 bases and J gave up 1 base, with 7 bases separating them. The germline V gene encodes CDR1 SGHDT and CDR2 YYEEEE. CDR3 in amino acids: CASSYPPNTEAFF. CDR3 bases: TGTGCCAGCAGCTATCCACCGAACACTGAAGCTTTCTTT.

J is TRBJ2-5 and V is TRBV7-9; tentatively, D is TRBD1 (7 bases). The germline V and J ends were trimmed by 1 base and 4 bases, with 13 bases remaining between them. CDR3 length: 15 residues. CDR1 and CDR2 from the germline V gene are SEHNR and FQNEAQ (reference sequence). The CDR3 sequence: CASSLGTGEVETQYF. The DNA for the CDR3 is TGTGCCAGCAGCTTAGGCACAGGGGAGGTAGAGACCCAGTACTTC. Based on the CDR3 plus reference TRBV7-9 and TRBJ2-5, the full variable domain is DTGVSQNPRHKITKRGQNVTFRCDPISEHNRLYWYRQTLGQGPEFLTYFQNEAQLEKSRLLSDRFSAERPKGSFSTLEIQRTEQGDSAMYLCASSLGTGEVETQYFGPGTRLLVL.

The chain employs TRBV9 and TRBJ2-7; tentatively, D is TRBD2 (5 bases). The length of the CDR3 is 15 residues. Germline V gene lookup returns CDR1 SGDLS and CDR2 YYNGEE. The V end was cut by 4 bases, the J end by 0 bases, with 14 bases between. Written as DNA, the CDR3 is TGTGCCAGCAGCCCGTACTCCGGGAACTCCTACGAGCAGTACTTC. Protein sequence: CASSPYSGNSYEQYF. The full variable domain, in which reference TRBV9 and TRBJ2-7 provide the parts outside the CDR3, is DSGVTQTPKHLITATGQRVTLRCSPRSGDLSVYWYQQSLDQGLQFLIQYYNGEERAKGNILERFSAQQFPDLHSELNLSSLELGDSALYFCASSPYSGNSYEQYFGPGTRLTVT.

A note on this clonotype: Its ends do not fully match the called genes, so a read error is possible. The chain has TRBV3-1 and TRBJ1-1; 11 bases are shared with TRBD1. Germline CDR1 reads LGHDT; CDR2 reads YNNKEL (reference sequence). The CDR3 spans 15 residues. Written as DNA, the CDR3 is TGTGCCATCAGCCTTGGGACAGGGGGGCCGGCTGAAGCTTTCTTT. Translating it yields CAISLGTGGPAEAFF.

The rearrangement uses TRBV5-1 and TRBJ2-7; 8 bases map to TRBD2. CDR1 and CDR2 from the germline V gene are SGHRS and YFSETQ. V gave up 4 bases and J gave up 12 bases; unmatched junction bases: 15. The CDR3 is made up of 14 amino acids. In DNA, the CDR3 is TGCGCCAGCAGCCCACGGACTAGCTCTTCCGGTGGGTACTTC. Amino acid sequence: CASSPRTSSSGGYF. The variable domain in full, completed from reference TRBV5-1 and TRBJ2-7, reads KAGVTQTPRYLIKTRGQQVTLSCSPISGHRSVSWYQQTPGQGLQFLFEYFSETQRNKGNFPGRFSGRQFSNSRSEMNVSTLELGDSALYLCASSPRTSSSGGYFGPGTRLTVT.

This clonotype was observed a few times. V and J are TRBV4-1 and TRBJ1-2, with TRBD1 as a possible D gene (6 bases). The germline CDR1 and CDR2 sequences are MGHRA and YSYEKL. V shed 4 bases and J shed 7 bases, with 10 bases lying between them. There are 12 residues in the CDR3. The CDR3 bases are TGCGCCAGCAGCCCGGACAGCCTTGGCTACACCTTC. Translation: CASSPDSLGYTF.

The gene calls are TRBV7-9 and TRBJ2-5; 8 positions agree with TRBD2. Germline V gene sequence: CDR1 SEHNR, CDR2 FQNEAQ (reference sequence). V dropped 5 bases and J dropped 5; count of bases not matched to a gene: 7. The CDR3 has 14 residues. The chain's CDR3 is CASSHRGGEETQYF. In DNA form, the CDR3 reads TGTGCCAGCAGCCATCGGGGGGGAGAGGAGACCCAGTACTTC.

This chain joins TRBV2 and TRBJ1-1, with a possible D match to TRBD1 (5 bases). Germline V gene data show CDR1 as SNHLY and CDR2 as FYNNEI. Trimming removed 8 bases from V and 3 bases from J, with 10 bases in between. This CDR3 has 12 residues. CDR3 region: CASGRQYTEAFF. In DNA, the CDR3 is TGTGCCAGCGGACGACAGTACACTGAAGCTTTCTTT.

This clonotype was counted between two and nine times. The chain is built from TRBV28 and TRBJ2-1; D is perhaps TRBD2 (5 bases). The germline CDR1 and CDR2 sequences are MDHEN and SYDVKM. This CDR3 spans 14 amino acids. V dropped 2 bases and J dropped 6 bases, with 11 bases sitting between them. The CDR3 loop reads CASSLPGRVNEQFF. CDR3 DNA sequence: TGTGCCAGCAGTTTACCTGGGAGAGTCAATGAGCAGTTCTTC.

The chain recombines TRBV12-3 or TRBV12-4 with TRBJ1-5; D might be TRBD1 (5 bases). V shed 3 bases and J shed 3 bases, with 12 bases lying between them. CDR3 length: 15 residues. The chain's CDR3 is CASSFRARDNQPQHF. The CDR3 nucleotides are TGTGCCAGCAGTTTCAGGGCGAGGGACAATCAGCCCCAGCATTTT.

This clonotype was detected a few times. This chain connects TRBV6-5 to TRBJ2-7; 10 bases agree with TRBD2. V lost 1 base, J lost 4 bases, and 7 bases stayed unmatched. The CDR3 sequence is 16 residues long. Germline V gene sequence: CDR1 MNHEY, CDR2 SVGAGI. The chain's CDR3 is CASSYWASGSDYEQYF. The CDR3 nucleotides are TGTGCCAGCAGTTACTGGGCTAGCGGGAGTGATTACGAGCAGTACTTC.

This clonotype was detected a few times. The DNA of the CDR3 is TGCGCCAGCAGCTTGGAGCAGGTGAACAATGAGCAGTTCTTC. Amino acids: CASSLEQVNNEQFF. The chain employs TRBV5-1 and TRBJ2-1; D not resolved. The CDR3 is 14 residues long. Trimming removed 0 bases at V and 5 bases at J, with 9 bases between. CDR1 and CDR2 from the germline V gene are SGHRS and YFSETQ.